This is a list of T cell receptor beta chains from one sample in a study of technical replicates of blood from several donors. Generated by immunoSEQ multiplex PCR, the TCRdb table keeps only in-frame clones and is missing some. This sample carries roughly 14,000 clones, 80% to 90% of them seen once, and the ten largest clones take around 12%. Specimen: PBMCs. All receptors derive from a human donor in good health. CDR3s include the opening cysteine and the closing phenylalanine or tryptophan. D genes are given only for firm matches. Size is omitted from some rows. Given values are once, few, many or a class for expanded clones.

v_call	j_call	clone_size	d_call	cdr3_aa	cdr3_nt
TRBV6-6	TRBJ2-7	-	TRBD2	CASSPRGRGKNYEQYF	TGTGCCAGCAGTCCCCGGGGGAGGGGCAAAAACTACGAGCAGTACTTC
TRBV6-5	TRBJ1-2	-	TRBD1	CASSYSGQGNYGYTF	TGTGCCAGCAGTTACTCCGGACAGGGTAACTATGGCTACACCTTC
TRBV18	TRBJ2-2	once	TRBD2	CASSPGTTTGELFF	TGTGCCAGCTCACCTGGGACTACCACCGGGGAGCTGTTTTTT
TRBV4-2	TRBJ2-1	-	-	CASSPGLGGEQFF	TGTGCCAGCAGCCCGGGACTCGGAGGGGAGCAGTTCTTC
TRBV19	TRBJ1-2	-	TRBD1	CASSPTGVNYGYTF	TGTGCCAGTAGCCCGACAGGGGTCAACTATGGCTACACCTTC
TRBV19	TRBJ2-1	once	-	CASSISGRQAQFF	TGTGCCAGTAGTATATCGGGTCGACAGGCCCAGTTCTTC
TRBV28	TRBJ2-5	-	TRBD1	CASSLKRPGQGQETQYF	TGTGCCAGCAGCTTGAAAAGACCGGGACAGGGGCAAGAGACCCAGTACTTC
TRBV7-3	TRBJ2-3	-	TRBD1	CASSLSQGVGTDTQYF	TGTGCCAGCAGCTTAAGTCAGGGGGTGGGCACAGATACGCAGTATTTT
TRBV19	TRBJ2-7	-	TRBD2	CASSPQGLASEQYF	TGTGCCAGTAGTCCCCAGGGACTAGCGTCTGAGCAGTACTTC
TRBV5-1	TRBJ2-1	-	TRBD2	CASSLTGGYNEQFF	TGCGCCAGCAGCTTAACGGGAGGGTACAATGAGCAGTTCTTC
TRBV15	TRBJ1-1	-	TRBD1	CATSRDWGTGKGNTEAFF	TGTGCCACCAGCAGAGATTGGGGGACAGGGAAGGGGAACACTGAAGCTTTCTTT
TRBV28	TRBJ1-3	-	-	CASSDGSRGNTIYF	TGTGCCAGCAGTGACGGGAGTCGGGGAAACACCATATATTTT
TRBV11-2	TRBJ2-1	-	-	CASSLYYNEQFF	TGTGCCAGCAGCTTATACTATAATGAGCAGTTCTTC
TRBV7-2	TRBJ1-5	-	-	CASSLVGSQPQHF	TGTGCCAGCAGCTTAGTGGGTAGCCAGCCCCAGCATTTT
TRBV11-2	TRBJ2-1	-	TRBD1	CASSDGQGAKNEQFF	TGTGCCAGCAGCGATGGACAGGGGGCAAAGAATGAGCAGTTCTTC
TRBV28	TRBJ1-2	-	TRBD1	CASITGGRGYTF	TGTGCCAGCATCACAGGGGGCAGGGGCTACACCTTC
TRBV2	TRBJ2-7	-	TRBD2	CASSGGRAYEQYF	TGTGCCAGCAGTGGTGGGAGGGCCTATGAGCAGTACTTC
TRBV19	TRBJ2-5	few	TRBD1	CASRTGTGGKTQYF	TGTGCCAGTAGGACCGGGACAGGGGGCAAGACCCAGTACTTC
TRBV29-1	TRBJ2-2	-	-	CSVSKGWGNTGELFF	TGCAGCGTGTCTAAGGGGTGGGGAAACACCGGGGAGCTGTTTTTT
TRBV19	TRBJ2-7	-	-	CASSRAEPHAPYEQYF	TGTGCCAGTAGTAGAGCGGAACCGCACGCCCCTTACGAGCAGTACTTC
TRBV6-5	TRBJ1-3	-	-	CASSYVGRTGNTIYF	TGTGCCAGCAGTTACGTGGGGCGAACTGGAAACACCATATATTTT
TRBV6-5	TRBJ2-1	-	TRBD1	CATKPGQGLYNEQFF	TGTGCCACCAAACCGGGACAGGGACTTTACAATGAGCAGTTCTTC
TRBV28	TRBJ2-7	-	-	CASRLTDSYEQYF	TGTGCCAGCCGATTGACAGACTCCTACGAGCAGTACTTC
TRBV6-6	TRBJ2-4	-	TRBD2	CASGEAGGPGNIQYF	TGTGCCAGCGGTGAGGCGGGAGGGCCTGGAAACATTCAGTACTTC
TRBV7-3	TRBJ2-1	-	-	CASSPRLGEQFF	TGTGCCAGCAGCCCCAGACTTGGTGAGCAGTTCTTC
TRBV12-2	TRBJ1-2	-	-	CASRLGGQRWNGYTF	TGTGCAAGTCGCTTAGGAGGACAGCGTTGGAATGGCTACACCTTC
TRBV5-1	TRBJ2-1	-	TRBD1	CASSLEPGQGYNEQFF	TGCGCCAGCAGCTTGGAGCCGGGACAGGGATACAATGAGCAGTTCTTC
TRBV30	TRBJ1-1	few	-	CAWTLPPTGNTEAFF	TGTGCCTGGACCCTCCCACCAACAGGGAACACTGAAGCTTTCTTT
TRBV5-8	TRBJ2-5	-	TRBD2	CASSLEAGAVRETQYF	TGTGCCAGCAGCTTGGAAGCGGGAGCCGTCCGGGAGACCCAGTACTTC
TRBV7-6	TRBJ2-7	once	-	CASSLEPESYEQYF	TGTGCCAGCAGCTTAGAGCCTGAATCCTACGAGCAGTACTTC
TRBV14	TRBJ2-1	-	TRBD2	CASSPGLAGGYEQFF	TGTGCCAGCAGCCCGGGACTAGCGGGAGGGTATGAGCAGTTCTTC
TRBV6-5	TRBJ2-1	-	-	CASSYRPSNEQFF	TGTGCCAGCAGTTACCGACCTAGCAATGAGCAGTTCTTC
TRBV28	TRBJ2-5	-	TRBD2	CASRTSGSMETQYF	TGTGCCAGCAGGACTAGCGGGAGTATGGAGACCCAGTACTTC
TRBV4-1	TRBJ2-7	-	TRBD2	CASSQGLADTYEQYF	TGCGCCAGCAGCCAAGGCCTAGCGGACACCTACGAGCAGTACTTC
TRBV2	TRBJ1-1	-	-	CASKATDTVPVAFF	TGTGCCAGCAAAGCGACGGACACCGTCCCTGTAGCTTTCTTT
TRBV6-5	TRBJ2-2	-	TRBD2	CASSYAAGVAGELFF	TGTGCCAGCAGTTACGCAGCGGGAGTAGCCGGGGAGCTGTTTTTT
TRBV5-1	TRBJ2-3	-	-	CASSSGWVGGKTDTQYF	TGCGCCAGCAGTTCGGGGTGGGTCGGCGGGAAAACAGATACGCAGTATTTT
TRBV7-9	TRBJ2-3	-	-	CASSLAGQPTITDTQYF	TGTGCCAGCAGCTTAGCCGGACAGCCAACTATCACAGATACGCAGTATTTT
TRBV7-8	TRBJ2-1	-	TRBD1	CASSPDRASYNEQFF	TGTGCCAGCAGCCCTGACAGGGCCTCCTACAATGAGCAGTTCTTC
TRBV6-5	TRBJ2-7	-	-	CASRAPGNYEQYF	TGTGCCAGCAGAGCCCCAGGGAACTACGAGCAGTACTTC
TRBV7-2	TRBJ2-1	-	TRBD2	CASSLATGGYNEQFF	TGTGCCAGCAGCTTAGCCACGGGAGGGTATAATGAGCAGTTCTTC
TRBV19	TRBJ2-1	once	-	CATRRRAYNEQFF	TGTGCCACTAGAAGGAGGGCCTACAATGAGCAGTTCTTC
TRBV5-6	TRBJ1-2	-	-	CASSLVPGDYGYTF	TGTGCCAGCAGCTTGGTTCCAGGGGACTATGGCTACACCTTC
TRBV28	TRBJ2-2	-	TRBD1	CASSYRGANTGELFF	TGTGCCAGCAGCTACAGGGGAGCGAACACCGGGGAGCTGTTTTTT